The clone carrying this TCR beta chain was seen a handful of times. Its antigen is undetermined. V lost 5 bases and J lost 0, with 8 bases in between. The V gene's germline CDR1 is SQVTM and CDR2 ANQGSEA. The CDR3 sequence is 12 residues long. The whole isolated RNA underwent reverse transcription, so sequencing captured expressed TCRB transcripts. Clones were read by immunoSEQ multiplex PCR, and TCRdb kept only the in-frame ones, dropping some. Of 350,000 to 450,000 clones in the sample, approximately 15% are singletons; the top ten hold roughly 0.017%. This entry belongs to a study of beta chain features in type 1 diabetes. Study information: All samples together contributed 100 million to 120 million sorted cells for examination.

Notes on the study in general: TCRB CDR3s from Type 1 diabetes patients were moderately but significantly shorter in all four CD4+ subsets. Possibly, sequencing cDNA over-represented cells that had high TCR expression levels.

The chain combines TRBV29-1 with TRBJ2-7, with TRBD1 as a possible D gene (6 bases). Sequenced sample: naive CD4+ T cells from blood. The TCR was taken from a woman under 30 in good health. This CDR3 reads CSVQGFSYEQYF. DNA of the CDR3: TGCAGCGTTCAGGGGTTCTCCTACGAGCAGTACTTC.